This T cell receptor (beta chain) comes out of a study of T cells expressing NK-cell markers. General study points: For six donors, the dominant NKG2C+ clonotypes made up roughly 1.0-8% of their CD8+ T cells.

On this clonotype itself: What it recognizes is unknown.

The TCR beta cDNA came from 5'RACE template switching with UMIs. TCRdb derives one entry per CDR3 protein from the 5' RACE reads, leaving out DNA. The table lists 500,000 to 700,000 distinct CDR3 sequences. This CDR3 contains 11 residues. CDR1 and CDR2 (germline): SGHTA, FQGNSA. This TCR was recovered from a man younger than 35 in good health. V and J are TRBV7-2 and TRBJ2-3. The specimen was blood T cells: a sorted CD56 or NKG2C T cell subset, CD4+ or CD8+ T cells, or bulk PBMC T cells (not recorded which). CDR3 sequence: CASSSGPAQYF.